What follows is one T cell receptor beta chain and its context. What it recognizes is unknown. The sample belongs to a study of OX40 agonist ivuxolimab in advanced cancers. Study findings and constraints: Compared with CD4+, CD8+ T cells on average had more expanded clones.

This CDR3 region has 14 residues. V was pared by 6 bases and J by 14 bases, with 16 bases of the junction left unmatched. CDR1 is SNHLY and CDR2 is FYNNEI in the germline V gene. The protocol was immunoSEQ multiplex PCR, while the TCRdb copy is restricted to in-frame clones and leaves out a portion. The table records about 94,000 clones, around 91% of them present only once. This receptor was obtained from an adult with an advanced solid tumor such as melanoma, head and neck, liver or kidney cancer. The specimen comprised CD4+ or CD8+ T cells sorted from blood, sampled in a trial of the OX40 agonist ivuxolimab. This chain links TRBV2 with TRBJ2-1, with 7 bases matching TRBD2. The CDR3 DNA reads as TGTGCCAGCAGGCCCGGGACTACCTATCGTCAAGAGTTCTTC. Protein sequence: CASRPGTTYRQEFF.